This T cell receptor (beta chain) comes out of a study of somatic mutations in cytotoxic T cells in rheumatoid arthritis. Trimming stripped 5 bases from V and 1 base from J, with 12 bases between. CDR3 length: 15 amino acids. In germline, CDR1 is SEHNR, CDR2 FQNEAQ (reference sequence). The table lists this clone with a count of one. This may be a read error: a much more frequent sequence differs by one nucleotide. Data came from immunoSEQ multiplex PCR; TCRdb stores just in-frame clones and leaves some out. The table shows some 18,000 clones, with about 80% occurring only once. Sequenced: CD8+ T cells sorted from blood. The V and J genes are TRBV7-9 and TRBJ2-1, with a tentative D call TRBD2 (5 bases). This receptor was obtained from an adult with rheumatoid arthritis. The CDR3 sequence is CASSKARLSYNEQFF. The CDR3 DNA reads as TGTGCCAGCAGCAAAGCGAGACTATCCTACAATGAGCAGTTCTTC.